One sample yielded the 32 T cell receptor beta chains listed below, sequenced in a study of blood T cell repertoires in COVID-19. Using immunoSEQ multiplex PCR, the repertoire was profiled, and TCRdb retains in-frame clones only, with some absent. The table lists around 300,000 clones, roughly 84% of them singletons. The sample taken for sequencing was peripheral blood. These receptors were collected from a man aged 45 to 65 with active or convalescent COVID-19.

The J gene is TRBJ1-1, the V gene TRBV7-9; D gene ambiguous. With 0 bases removed from V and 7 bases from J, the gap between germline ends came to 3 bases. Germline CDR1 and CDR2: SEHNR and FQNEAQ (reference sequence). This CDR3 comprises 11 residues. CDR3 in amino acids: CASSLANEAFF. The CDR3 region has the DNA TGTGCCAGCAGCTTAGCTAATGAAGCTTTCTTT.

The chain employs TRBV2 and TRBJ2-3; D is uncertain. The germline V gene encodes CDR1 SNHLY and CDR2 FYNNEI. The V end lost 4 bases, the J end lost 2 bases, and 7 bases lay between the germline ends. CDR3 length: 13 amino acids. DNA of the CDR3: TGTGCCAGCAGTGGTGAGGCCACAGATACGCAGTATTTT. Protein sequence: CASSGEATDTQYF.

This clone was picked up one time. The J gene is TRBJ2-1, the V gene TRBV11-3, with TRBD2 matching over 9 bases. The CDR3 contains 15 residues. Germline CDR1 SGHNT, CDR2 YENEEA. With 8 bases clipped from V and 5 bases from J, the junction kept 10 bases outside the gene matches. Written as DNA, the CDR3 is TGTGCCAGCTCCTTGACCGGGACTAGCCACAATGAGCAGTTCTTC. Translating it yields CASSLTGTSHNEQFF. The full variable domain, rest sourced from reference TRBV11-3 and TRBJ2-1, is EAGVVQSPRYKIIEKKQPVAFWCNPISGHNTLYWYLQNLGQGPELLIRYENEEAVDDSQLPKDRFSAERLKGVDSTLKIQPAELGDSAVYLCASSLTGTSHNEQFFGPGTRLTVL.

This clone appeared once. The chain has TRBV2 and TRBJ1-2; D may be TRBD1 (5 bases). Between the trimmed V and J ends, which lost 7 bases and 4 bases, there was a span of 10 bases. Looked up from germline, CDR1 is SNHLY and CDR2 is FYNNEI. The CDR3 is 12 amino acids. CDR3 DNA sequence: TGTGCCAGCAATCAGGGCAGCTATGGCTACACCTTC. Protein: CASNQGSYGYTF. The full variable domain, in which reference TRBV2 and TRBJ1-2 provide the parts outside the CDR3, is EPEVTQTPSHQVTQMGQEVILRCVPISNHLYFYWYRQILGQKVEFLVSFYNNEISEKSEIFDDQFSVERPDGSNFTLKIRSTKLEDSAMYFCASNQGSYGYTFGSGTRLTVV.

This chain links TRBV2 with TRBJ1-6, with 12 positions matching TRBD1. The CDR3 has 16 residues. In germline, CDR1 is SNHLY, CDR2 FYNNEI. With V trimmed by 6 bases and J by 5 bases, 5 bases remained unmatched. The CDR3: CASRGTGGLNNSPLHF. The CDR3 coding sequence is TGTGCCAGCAGGGGGACAGGGGGCTTGAATAATTCACCCCTCCACTTT.

The V gene is TRBV28, the J gene TRBJ2-7; TRBD1 matches 11 bases. In germline, CDR1 is MDHEN, CDR2 SYDVKM. V was clipped by 6 bases and J by 9 bases; unmatched bases: 7. The CDR3 runs 13 residues. The CDR3 DNA is TGTGCCAGCAGCCGGGGACAGGGGGGAAGGCAGTACTTC. Translating gives CASSRGQGGRQYF.

Only one count was recorded for this clone. Other DNA variants within this sample encode the same CDR3. The gene calls are TRBV24-1 and TRBJ2-7, with D hard to call. Trimming took 1 base from V and 6 from J, leaving 6 bases between them. This CDR3 has 12 residues. Germline CDR1 reads KGHDR; CDR2 reads SFDVKD. Written as DNA, the CDR3 is TGTGCCACCAGTGATTTTAGAGGCGAGCAGTACTTC. Protein sequence: CATSDFRGEQYF.

CDR3 in DNA: TGTGCCATCAGGGGGACTAGCGGGAGCGGTGAGCAGTTCTTC. This translates into CAIRGTSGSGEQFF. V is TRBV10-3 and J is TRBJ2-1; TRBD2 agrees at 14 bases. The length of the CDR3 is 14 residues. Germline lookup yields CDR1 ENHRY and CDR2 SYGVKD. J gave up 9 bases and V 6 bases, and 4 bases lay outside the gene matches.

The V and J genes are TRBV2 and TRBJ2-3, with D unresolved. This CDR3 region has 15 residues. The germline CDR1 and CDR2 sequences are SNHLY and FYNNEI. The V gene lost 7 bases and the J gene lost 0 bases, with 14 bases spanning the gap. The CDR3 bases are TGTGCCAGCACTATAGACTCCGCTAGCACAGATACGCAGTATTTT. Translating it yields CASTIDSASTDTQYF. Full variable domain (missing parts from reference TRBV2 and TRBJ2-3): EPEVTQTPSHQVTQMGQEVILRCVPISNHLYFYWYRQILGQKVEFLVSFYNNEISEKSEIFDDQFSVERPDGSNFTLKIRSTKLEDSAMYFCASTIDSASTDTQYFGPGTRLTVL.

Notes on this clone: Given a much more abundant clone one base away, this may be a read error. The gene calls are TRBV18 and TRBJ1-5; unclear D gene. Looked up from germline, CDR1 is KGHSH and CDR2 is LQKENI. This CDR3 has 15 residues. DNA for the CDR3: TGTGCCAACTCACCACGCGGAACCCCCAATCAGCCCCAGCATTTT. Its translation is CANSPRGTPNQPQHF.

The rearrangement links TRBV3-1 (or the pseudogene TRBV3-2) to TRBJ2-3; a possible D gene is TRBD2 (6 bases). Deletions cut 3 bases from V and 0 bases from J, with 10 bases between. Germline CDR1 and CDR2: LGHDT and YNNKEL (reference sequence). The CDR3 totals 15 residues. The DNA of the CDR3 is TGTGCCAGCAGCCATATGGGGGGTAGCACAGATACGCAGTATTTT. Protein sequence: CASSHMGGSTDTQYF.

This clone was picked up a small number of times. The chain links TRBV11-1 to TRBJ1-6, with 7 bases aligning to TRBD1. CDR1 and CDR2 from the germline V gene are SGHAT and FQDESV (reference sequence). The CDR3 runs 14 residues. V shed 5 bases and J 7 bases; nucleotides not matched to a gene: 5. DNA of the CDR3: TGTGCCAGCAGCCACGGGACAGTCAATTCACCCCTCCACTTT. It yields the protein CASSHGTVNSPLHF.

The chain combines TRBV18 with TRBJ1-1, with 8 bases that match TRBD1. Trimming at V came to 8 bases and at J to 7 bases, leaving 12 bases not matched to a gene. This CDR3 region has 14 residues. From germline, CDR1 is KGHSH and CDR2 LQKENI. Here the CDR3 reads CASLFQGARDEAFF. The CDR3 nucleotides are TGTGCCAGCCTTTTCCAGGGGGCGCGGGATGAAGCTTTCTTT.

This chain links TRBV29-1 with TRBJ2-7; 10 nucleotides match TRBD2. This CDR3 is built from 17 residues. The V segment lost 1 base and the J segment 1 base; nucleotides outside the gene matches: 10. Germline values: CDR1 SQVTM, CDR2 ANQGSEA. The CDR3 DNA follows: TGCAGCGTTGAAGGCCTTTTAGCGGGAGGCCGGTCCTACGAGCAGTACTTC. Protein sequence: CSVEGLLAGGRSYEQYF.

CDR3 sequence: CSVSGTGPNQPQHF. Here the CDR3 DNA reads TGCAGCGTATCCGGGACAGGCCCCAATCAGCCCCAGCATTTT. The chain employs TRBV29-1 and TRBJ1-5, with 8 positions matching TRBD1. The V and J ends lost 6 bases and 3 bases, in that order; junction bases with no gene match: 7. CDR3 size: 14 residues. Germline V gene lookup returns CDR1 SQVTM and CDR2 ANQGSEA.

The chain carries TRBV7-3 and TRBJ2-3; 10 bases map to TRBD2. The CDR3 covers 14 residues. V lost 3 bases and J lost 4; bases outside the gene matches: 1. Germline values: CDR1 SGHTA, CDR2 FQGTGA. This CDR3 reads CASSFSGGADTQYF. The CDR3 bases are TGTGCCAGCAGCTTCAGCGGGGGGGCAGATACGCAGTATTTT.

The chain joins TRBV6-6 to TRBJ1-3; 11 bases match TRBD1. The germline CDR1 and CDR2 sequences are MNHNY and SVGAGI (reference sequence). The CDR3 runs 16 residues. The V and J ends lost 0 bases and 4 bases, in that order; junction bases with no gene match: 2. The CDR3 nucleotides read TGTGCCAGCAGTTACTCTGGACAGGGGGCCGGAAACACCATATATTTT. Translated: CASSYSGQGAGNTIYF.

Worth noting for this clone: Other DNA variants within this sample encode the same CDR3. The chain recombines TRBV30 with TRBJ1-5; D gene unclear. CDR1 GTSNPN and CDR2 SVGIG come from the germline V gene (reference sequence). V was pared by 0 bases and J by 4 bases, with 7 bases between. The CDR3 is made up of 13 amino acids. The DNA for the CDR3 is TGTGCCTGGAGTGTACGAGGGAATCAGCCCCAGCATTTT. It is translated as CAWSVRGNQPQHF.

The chain employs TRBV12-3 or TRBV12-4 and TRBJ1-2, with D perhaps matching TRBD1 (5 bases). The V end lost 1 base, the J end lost 5 bases, and 5 bases lay between the germline ends. This CDR3 spans 12 amino acids. The CDR3 region is CASSLEGYGYTF. DNA for the CDR3: TGTGCCAGCAGTTTAGAGGGGTATGGCTACACCTTC.

The rearrangement links TRBV6-5 to TRBJ2-7; 7 bases align to TRBD1. The CDR3 is made up of 15 amino acids. CDR1 is MNHEY, CDR2 SVGAGI, per germline. The V gene end was trimmed by 6 bases and the J gene end by 1 base; junction bases not matched to a gene: 9. The CDR3 reads CASSLHRGSSYEQYF. CDR3 nucleotides: TGTGCCAGCAGCCTCCACAGGGGATCTTCCTACGAGCAGTACTTC.

This clone appeared a few times. This chain joins TRBV11-2 and TRBJ1-1, with a tentative D call TRBD1 (5 bases). The CDR3 has 13 residues. From germline, CDR1 is SGHAT and CDR2 FQNNGV. Trimming removed 5 bases from V and 4 bases from J, with 11 bases in between. The CDR3 loop reads CASSSDRFTEAFF. The CDR3 bases are TGTGCCAGCAGCAGTGACAGATTCACTGAAGCTTTCTTT.

This sequence joins TRBV5-1 and TRBJ2-7; 7 nucleotides match TRBD2. CDR1 SGHRS and CDR2 YFSETQ come from the germline V gene. The CDR3 consists of 16 residues. J gave up 3 bases and V 0 bases, and 9 bases lay outside the gene matches. In DNA form, the CDR3 reads TGCGCCAGCAGCTTGGGTATCGAGCGGGGATACTACGAGCAGTACTTC. Encoded protein: CASSLGIERGYYEQYF.

In this sample, this clone turned up once. The CDR3 sequence is CAISEGPSQETQYF. CDR3 coding DNA: TGTGCCATCAGTGAGGGGCCATCTCAAGAGACCCAGTACTTC. V usage is TRBV10-3 and J usage is TRBJ2-5, with D unclear. V lost 2 bases, J lost 2 bases, and 9 bases lay in between. Looked up from germline, CDR1 is ENHRY and CDR2 is SYGVKD. This CDR3 comprises 14 residues.

The chain uses TRBV5-1 and TRBJ2-1, with TRBD1 matching over 8 bases. The V and J ends lost 4 bases and 7 bases, in that order; junction bases with no gene match: 7. Germline V gives CDR1 SGHRS, CDR2 YFSETQ. The CDR3 loop spans 14 amino acids. CDR3 protein: CASSPQGQVNEQFF. In DNA form, the CDR3 reads TGCGCCAGCAGCCCGCAGGGACAGGTAAATGAGCAGTTCTTC.

This rearrangement joins TRBV10-3 to TRBJ2-3; D may be TRBD1 (6 bases). V was trimmed by 6 bases and J by 1 base, leaving 11 bases between them. The germline V gene encodes CDR1 ENHRY and CDR2 SYGVKD. CDR3 length: 14 residues. The CDR3: CAISRDTGTDTQYF. CDR3 sequence (DNA): TGTGCCATCAGCCGGGACACAGGCACAGATACGCAGTATTTT.

The chain joins TRBV2 to TRBJ2-1, with D possibly TRBD2 on 6 matching bases. Trimming stripped 8 bases from V and 0 bases from J, with 11 bases between. The CDR3 length is 14 residues. Germline-derived CDR1 and CDR2 are SNHLY and FYNNEI. The CDR3 loop is CASRSGSSYNEQFF. CDR3 DNA: TGTGCCAGCCGTTCCGGGAGCTCCTACAATGAGCAGTTCTTC.

The J gene is TRBJ2-1, the V gene TRBV7-8; tentatively, D is TRBD1 (6 bases). V lost 1 base and J 9 bases, leaving 16 bases between the germline ends. Germline lookup yields CDR1 SGHVS and CDR2 FQNEAQ. CDR3 size: 15 residues. The CDR3 DNA reads as TGTGCCAGCAGCTTAGTTGGGACACCAGTCGGTGAGCAGTTCTTC. Translation gives CASSLVGTPVGEQFF.

A few counts support this clone. This chain links TRBV11-1 with TRBJ2-7, with 9 positions matching TRBD2. This CDR3 is built from 14 residues. Looked up from germline, CDR1 is SGHAT and CDR2 is FQDESV (reference sequence). Trimming cost V 5 bases and J 2 bases; bases outside gene matches: 4. The DNA of the CDR3 is TGTGCCAGCAGCCCCGGGACTAGCCCCTACGAGCAGTACTTC. This codes for CASSPGTSPYEQYF. The full variable domain, completed using reference TRBV11-1 and TRBJ2-7, is EAEVAQSPRYKITEKSQAVAFWCDPISGHATLYWYRQILGQGPELLVQFQDESVVDDSQLPKDRFSAERLKGVDSTLKIQPAELGDSAMYLCASSPGTSPYEQYFGPGTRLTVT.

This clone has a single count. The V gene is TRBV6-5, the J gene TRBJ1-1, with D uncertain. This CDR3 comprises 13 residues. Trimming cost V 6 bases and J 5 bases, with 13 bases left between them. Germline lookup yields CDR1 MNHEY and CDR2 SVGAGI. The DNA for the CDR3 is TGTGCCAGCAGCCGGGTCCTGAGGACTGAAGCTTTCTTT. Translating gives CASSRVLRTEAFF.

V usage is TRBV7-8 and J usage is TRBJ1-1; D perhaps matches TRBD1 (6 bases). V was pared by 6 bases and J by 2 bases, with 10 bases between. The V gene's germline CDR1 is SGHVS and CDR2 FQNEAQ. The CDR3 length is 13 residues. This CDR3 reads CASSSDSNTEAFF. CDR3 DNA sequence: TGTGCCAGCAGTTCGGACAGTAACACTGAAGCTTTCTTT.

The chain employs TRBV2 and TRBJ1-5; D perhaps matches TRBD1 (5 bases). The CDR3 totals 14 residues. V was clipped by 3 bases and J by 3 bases, with 9 bases between them. CDR1 and CDR2 from the germline V gene are SNHLY and FYNNEI. The CDR3 DNA sequence: TGTGCCAGCAGTGAGGGGCAGTACAATCAGCCCCAGCATTTT. This codes for CASSEGQYNQPQHF.

The CDR3 DNA sequence: TGTGCCAGCAGCCCCAGGGGGCACGACTATGGCTACACCTTC. Residues: CASSPRGHDYGYTF. This sequence joins TRBV6-5 and TRBJ1-2, with 8 nucleotides matching TRBD1. The germline gives CDR1 MNHEY, CDR2 SVGAGI. CDR3 length equals 14 residues. V shed 6 bases and J 3 bases; nucleotides not matched to a gene: 6.